Reported below is one T cell receptor (beta chain). What it binds is unknown. Per germline, CDR1 SGHNT and CDR2 YENEEA. The CDR3 runs to 13 residues. Trimming removed 4 bases at V and 5 bases at J, with 11 bases between. The data originate from a study of cytomegalovirus exposure and HLA in healthy donors. Across the study: An early data release held about 85 million unique TCRs from HLA-typed donors. Points from the study as a whole: The authors reported that TCR beta sequences could predict HLA-A and HLA-B alleles. These predictions were accurate for most subjects in the first cohort. Later work associated fewer than 20,000 TCR beta sequences with HLA alleles at 0.05 false discovery rate.

13 Jbeta primers and 60 Vbeta primers were used for the PCR. Profiling relied on immunoSEQ multiplex PCR, and the TCRdb table lists in-frame clones only, not all of them. Among approximately 170,000 clones listed, around 65% were seen once. The TCR was taken from a woman between 40 and 50 years old in good health and CMV-seropositive. Material for sequencing was PBMCs. The chain couples TRBV11-3 to TRBJ1-1; tentative D call: TRBD1 (6 bases). The CDR3 reads CASSYGQGTEAFF. CDR3 nucleotides: TGTGCCAGCAGCTATGGTCAGGGGACTGAAGCTTTCTTT.